The rows below give T cell receptor beta chains drawn from one sample of a study of T cell responses to AZD1222 COVID-19 vaccine. Assay: immunoSEQ multiplex PCR; the TCRdb copy retains only in-frame clones and omits some. The data show roughly 200,000 clones, about 90% seen once. Sequences were derived from peripheral blood, sampled on day 0 of AZD1222 vaccination. These receptors came from an adult in good health. CDR3s include the opening cysteine and the closing phenylalanine or tryptophan. A D gene is named only where the DNA matches it firmly. Expanded clones get a size class; other rows say once, few or many, or leave the size out.

size: once; D: -; J: TRBJ2-7; V: TRBV11-2; CDR3: CASSYRDYQQYF; DNA: TGTGCCAGCAGTTATAGGGATTATCAGCAGTACTTC
size: -; D: -; J: TRBJ2-7; V: TRBV27; CDR3: CASSHRGQLSYEQYF; DNA: TGTGCCAGCAGTCACCGGGGCCAACTTTCCTACGAGCAGTACTTC
size: few; D: -; J: TRBJ1-4; V: TRBV5-1; CDR3: CASSTGTSNEKLFF; DNA: TGCGCCAGCAGCACCGGGACTTCTAATGAAAAACTGTTTTTT
size: -; D: -; J: TRBJ2-1; V: TRBV27; CDR3: CASRDGSSYNEQFF; DNA: TGTGCCAGCAGGGACGGGAGCTCCTACAATGAGCAGTTCTTC
size: -; D: TRBD1; J: TRBJ2-7; V: TRBV11-2; CDR3: CASSRVRGTGWEQYF; DNA: TGTGCCAGCAGCCGGGTCCGGGGGACAGGGTGGGAGCAGTACTTC
size: -; D: -; J: TRBJ2-2; V: TRBV10-2; CDR3: CASRDRTVLHGELFF; DNA: TGCGCCAGCAGAGACCGGACAGTTTTGCACGGGGAGCTGTTTTTT
size: -; D: TRBD1; J: TRBJ2-7; V: TRBV5-4; CDR3: CASSLGDSSYEQYF; DNA: TGTGCCAGCAGCTTGGGGGACAGCTCCTACGAGCAGTACTTC
size: -; D: TRBD2; J: TRBJ2-3; V: TRBV19; CDR3: CASRTPGLATDTQYF; DNA: TGTGCCAGTAGAACGCCGGGACTAGCCACAGATACGCAGTATTTT
size: -; D: TRBD1; J: TRBJ2-3; V: TRBV27; CDR3: CASNPQGPTDTQYF; DNA: TGTGCCAGCAACCCACAGGGGCCCACAGATACGCAGTATTTT
size: -; D: TRBD2; J: TRBJ2-5; V: TRBV5-1; CDR3: CASSSLLGGVETQYF; DNA: TGCGCCAGCAGCTCCCTATTGGGGGGGGTGGAGACCCAGTACTTC
size: -; D: TRBD1; J: TRBJ1-3; V: TRBV2; CDR3: CASTEGGWENTIYF; DNA: TGTGCCAGCACCGAAGGGGGCTGGGAAAACACCATATATTTT
size: -; D: -; J: TRBJ2-5; V: TRBV5-1; CDR3: CASSLDGLPETQYF; DNA: TGCGCCAGCAGCTTAGACGGACTGCCAGAGACCCAGTACTTC
size: once; D: -; J: TRBJ2-2; V: TRBV19; CDR3: CASSMQGRFTGELFF; DNA: TGTGCCAGTAGTATGCAGGGGCGCTTCACCGGGGAGCTGTTTTTT
size: -; D: TRBD1; J: TRBJ1-5; V: TRBV7-2; CDR3: CASSLGQGVYQPQHF; DNA: TGTGCCAGCAGCTTAGGACAGGGTGTGTATCAGCCCCAGCATTTT
size: few; D: -; J: TRBJ1-2; V: TRBV6-1; CDR3: CASSGARPGIYYGYTF; DNA: TGTGCCAGCAGTGGAGCTCGGCCAGGGATTTACTATGGCTACACCTTC
size: -; D: -; J: TRBJ2-1; V: TRBV3-1/TRBV3-2; CDR3: CASSQDRINEQFF; DNA: TGTGCCAGCAGCCAAGATAGAATAAATGAGCAGTTCTTC
size: -; D: -; J: TRBJ2-2; V: TRBV10-3; CDR3: CAISAAGTSTGELFF; DNA: TGTGCCATCAGTGCCGCCGGGACTTCCACCGGGGAGCTGTTTTTT
size: -; D: -; J: TRBJ2-3; V: TRBV5-4; CDR3: CASSTSQGRADTQYF; DNA: TGTGCCAGCAGCACCTCACAGGGAAGGGCAGATACGCAGTATTTT
size: -; D: -; J: TRBJ2-2; V: TRBV19; CDR3: CASSILARDTGELFF; DNA: TGTGCCAGTAGTATATTAGCGAGGGACACCGGGGAGCTGTTTTTT
size: once; D: -; J: TRBJ2-7; V: TRBV6-5; CDR3: CASRRAMYEQYF; DNA: TGTGCCAGCAGACGTGCGATGTACGAGCAGTACTTC
size: -; D: -; J: TRBJ2-2; V: TRBV9; CDR3: CASSVAGSGGELFF; DNA: TGTGCCAGCAGCGTAGCTGGGTCGGGCGGGGAGCTGTTTTTT
size: -; D: -; J: TRBJ1-4; V: TRBV6-5; CDR3: CASRPGRGELFF; DNA: TGTGCCAGCAGACCGGGGAGGGGTGAACTGTTTTTT
size: -; D: -; J: TRBJ1-2; V: TRBV6-4; CDR3: CASSLEGMGGYTF; DNA: TGTGCCAGCAGTCTGGAGGGAATGGGTGGCTACACCTTC
size: once; D: TRBD1; J: TRBJ1-2; V: TRBV5-4; CDR3: CASSPEGAYGYTF; DNA: TGTGCCAGCAGCCCGGAGGGGGCCTATGGCTACACCTTC
size: -; D: TRBD2; J: TRBJ2-5; V: TRBV5-1; CDR3: CASSPLGSGGPETQYF; DNA: TGCGCCAGCAGCCCGCTGGGTAGCGGGGGTCCTGAGACCCAGTACTTC
size: few; D: -; J: TRBJ2-7; V: TRBV2; CDR3: CASSGGGRSYEQYF; DNA: TGTGCCAGCAGTGGAGGGGGTCGCTCCTACGAGCAGTACTTC
size: -; D: -; J: TRBJ1-4; V: TRBV4-2; CDR3: CASSQGGEANEKLFF; DNA: TGTGCCAGCAGCCAAGGCGGGGAGGCTAATGAAAAACTGTTTTTT
size: -; D: -; J: TRBJ2-1; V: TRBV4-3; CDR3: CASSQDTPSNEQFF; DNA: TGCGCCAGCAGCCAAGATACTCCCAGCAATGAGCAGTTCTTC
size: once; D: -; J: TRBJ2-4; V: TRBV4-1; CDR3: CASVSGPGENIQYF; DNA: TGCGCCAGCGTCTCCGGGCCCGGCGAAAACATTCAGTACTTC
size: -; D: TRBD2; J: TRBJ2-3; V: TRBV6-2/TRBV6-3; CDR3: CASSYPIPSAGGRTDTQYF; DNA: TGTGCCAGCAGTTACCCGATTCCCTCGGCGGGGGGCCGAACAGATACGCAGTATTTT
size: once; D: TRBD1; J: TRBJ1-6; V: TRBV28; CDR3: CASSPPPGQGNSPLHF; DNA: TGTGCCAGCAGTCCACCTCCGGGACAGGGGAATTCACCCCTCCACTTT
size: once; D: -; J: TRBJ2-5; V: TRBV11-1; CDR3: CASSLSLEEASRTQYF; DNA: TGTGCCAGCAGCTTAAGTTTGGAGGAAGCGTCGCGGACCCAGTACTTC
size: -; D: -; J: TRBJ1-2; V: TRBV5-1; CDR3: CASSLEAVAYGYTF; DNA: TGCGCCAGCAGCTTGGAAGCGGTTGCTTATGGCTACACCTTC
size: few; D: TRBD1; J: TRBJ2-2; V: TRBV19; CDR3: CASHSRQGDAGELFF; DNA: TGTGCCAGCCATTCCCGACAGGGGGACGCCGGGGAGCTGTTTTTT
size: -; D: TRBD1; J: TRBJ1-5; V: TRBV19; CDR3: CASKTGQVNQPQHF; DNA: TGTGCCAGTAAAACGGGACAGGTCAATCAGCCCCAGCATTTT
size: -; D: -; J: TRBJ1-6; V: TRBV15; CDR3: CATSRDGSSPLHF; DNA: TGTGCCACCAGCAGAGATGGGAGTTCACCCCTCCACTTT
size: -; D: -; J: TRBJ1-2; V: TRBV4-1; CDR3: CASSQDGGFYGYTF; DNA: TGCGCCAGCAGCCAAGATGGGGGGTTCTATGGCTACACCTTC
size: -; D: -; J: TRBJ2-5; V: TRBV3-1/TRBV3-2; CDR3: CASSLVAGVETQYF; DNA: TGTGCCAGCAGCCTAGTGGCTGGGGTAGAGACCCAGTACTTC
size: -; D: TRBD2; J: TRBJ2-7; V: TRBV4-3; CDR3: CASSQTLGGAYEQYF; DNA: TGCGCCAGCAGCCAGACCTTGGGGGGGGCCTACGAGCAGTACTTC